Below are 27 T cell receptor beta chains sequenced from a single sample in a study of tumor and adjacent non-tumor tissue in lung cancer. A modified ARM-PCR protocol with three rounds of nested PCR amplified TCRbeta. From the multiplex PCR reads, TCRdb called clonotypes with MiXCR, one entry per CDR3 protein. The sample carries around 210,000 distinct CDR3 sequences, around 71% recorded once. This sample's RNA came from whole unsorted tissue. Sequences were obtained from lung tumor tissue. The receptors were sampled from a man between 60 and 75 years old with non-small cell lung cancer.

This clonotype was seen once. A clone one base away is much larger, so this may be a read error. This chain uses TRBV12-3 or TRBV12-4 with TRBJ2-1, with unresolved D. The CDR3 is 13 residues long. CDR3 DNA: TGTCCCAGCAGCCAAGGACGTAACAATGAGCAGTTCTTC. Amino acid sequence: CPSSQGRNNEQFF.

Comment on this clonotype: This clone may be a read error of a much larger clone one base away. This rearrangement joins TRBV20-1 to TRBJ2-3, with TRBD2 matching 8 bases. Germline V gene lookup returns CDR1 DFQATT and CDR2 SNEGSKA (reference sequence). The CDR3 runs 15 residues. The junction had 7 bases not matched to a gene; V was cut back by 5 bases and J by 0 bases. The CDR3 DNA sequence: TGCAGTGCTGCGGGGGGCGCGGCTAGCACAGATACGCAGTATTTT. Translating gives CSAAGGAASTDTQYF.

For this clonotype: A much larger clone is a single base away; this may be a read error. The V call is TRBV6-6, the J call TRBJ1-2; 10 bases are shared with TRBD1. CDR1 and CDR2 from the germline V gene are MNHNY and SVGAGI (reference sequence). This CDR3 is 15 amino acids long. This chain's CDR3 is CASASRQGAGTGFTF. The DNA for the CDR3 is TGTGCCAGCGCTAGCCGACAGGGGGCGGGAACGGGCTTCACCTTC.

This clonotype appeared a few times. The chain employs TRBV6-1 and TRBJ2-5; unclear D gene. This CDR3 is 14 amino acids long. Trimming stripped 6 bases from V and 2 bases from J, with 13 bases between. Germline V gene lookup returns CDR1 MNHNS and CDR2 SASEGT. The CDR3 nucleotides read TGTGCCAGCAGAATATTGTGGAGACAAGAGACCCAGTACTTC. This gives the protein CASRILWRQETQYF.

J is TRBJ1-1 and V is TRBV6-2 or TRBV6-3; no firm D call. Germline V lookup: CDR1 MNHEY, CDR2 SVGEGT. The CDR3 length is 12 residues. The V gene lost 7 bases and the J gene lost 4 bases, with 10 bases spanning the gap. The CDR3 spells CASTDGSTEAFF. CDR3 DNA sequence: TGTGCCAGCACCGACGGGAGCACTGAAGCTTTCTTT.

This clonotype was observed a few times. The chain couples TRBV7-8 to TRBJ1-4; D call uncertain. V gave up 4 bases and J gave up 3 bases, with 9 bases separating them. The germline CDR1 and CDR2 sequences are SGHVS and FQNEAQ. The CDR3 is 14 residues long. In DNA, the CDR3 is TGTGCCAGCAGCTCCAACATCCCTAATGAAAAACTGTTTTTT. Residues: CASSSNIPNEKLFF.

This clonotype was observed at least ten times. The rearrangement uses TRBV29-1 and TRBJ2-7; 11 positions match TRBD2. J was trimmed by 5 bases and V by 3 bases; bases with no gene match: 9. This CDR3 is built from 15 residues. CDR1 is SQVTM, CDR2 ANQGSEA, per germline. DNA of the CDR3: TGCAGCGTTGAGTATCTAGCGGGAGGCGAGAACGAGCAGTACTTC. It is translated as CSVEYLAGGENEQYF.

The chain recombines TRBV12-3 or TRBV12-4 with TRBJ2-1; the match to TRBD1 covers 9 bases. J lost 5 bases, V lost 5 bases, and 16 bases had no gene match. The CDR3 extends over 18 amino acids. CDR3 in DNA: TGTGCCAGCAGTACCCGGGACAGGGAGTTGTTTAAGAACAATGAGCAGTTCTTC. Translated, it gives CASSTRDRELFKNNEQFF.

This rearrangement joins TRBV6-5 to TRBJ1-2; D perhaps matches TRBD1 (5 bases). The germline CDR1 and CDR2 sequences are MNHEY and SVGAGI. This CDR3 has 14 amino acids. V lost 3 bases and J lost 7, with 15 bases in between. The CDR3 loop is CASSYDSRGAGYTF. CDR3 DNA: TGTGCCAGCAGTTATGACAGCCGAGGGGCTGGCTACACCTTC.

As to this clonotype: A much larger clone lies one base from this, so it may be a read error. The chain couples TRBV11-1 to TRBJ2-7; 10 nucleotides align to TRBD2. Germline trimming cut 1 base from V and 4 bases from J; bases unmatched to any gene: 13. There are 18 residues in the CDR3. The V gene's germline CDR1 is SGHAT and CDR2 FQDESV (reference sequence). The CDR3 DNA sequence: TGTGCCAGCAGCTTAGGGAGTCCGGGACTAGCGAGTGATTACGAGCAGTACTTC. Encoded protein: CASSLGSPGLASDYEQYF.

The sample holds one count of this clonotype. A single base separates this from a much larger clone, so it may be a read error. The J gene is TRBJ2-1, the V gene TRBV29-1; TRBD1 or TRBD2 may be the D gene (5 bases each). The CDR3 spans 15 residues. CDR1 SQVTM and CDR2 ANQGSEA come from the germline V gene. Trimming removed 7 bases from V and 9 bases from J, with 25 bases in between. CDR3 bases: TGCAGCGCTGAGTTTTGGGGAATGGTGAGGGGTGAGCAGTTCTTC. Translating gives CSAEFWGMVRGEQFF.

The chain joins TRBV20-1 to TRBJ2-1; maybe TRBD2 (5 bases). This CDR3 spans 16 amino acids. CDR1 is DFQATT, CDR2 SNEGSKA, per germline (reference sequence). V dropped 3 bases and J dropped 5 bases, with 20 bases sitting between them. CDR3 DNA: TGCAGTGCTAGCAACCCGGGAACTATCCGACACAATGAGCAGTTCTTC. Translated: CSASNPGTIRHNEQFF.

The chain recombines TRBV6-5 with TRBJ1-2, with unresolved D. The CDR3 is 11 residues long. V was pared by 4 bases and J by 8 bases, with 8 bases between. The V gene's germline CDR1 is MNHEY and CDR2 SVGAGI. CDR3 amino acids: CASSSSLGYTF. CDR3 DNA sequence: TGTGCCAGCAGTTCCTCACTGGGCTACACCTTC.

As to this clonotype: The junction departs from the called germline gene at one end, perhaps through a read error. The rearrangement uses TRBV5-1 and TRBJ2-6; weak D call: TRBD1 (5 bases). Germline V CDR1 and CDR2: SGHRS, YFSETQ. The CDR3 totals 13 residues. The DNA for the CDR3 is TGCGCCAGCAGCGAGCCTGGGGCCAAGGTCCTGACTTTC. Translating gives CASSEPGAKVLTF. The whole variable domain, filled in from reference TRBV5-1 and TRBJ2-6, reads KAGVTQTPRYLIKTRGQQVTLSCSPISGHRSVSWYQQTPGQGLQFLFEYFSETQRNKGNFPGRFSGRQFSNSRSEMNVSTLELGDSALYLCASSEPGAKVLTFGAGSRLTVL.

Concerning this clonotype itself: The junction departs from germline at one end; a sequencing error may be responsible. This rearrangement joins TRBV11-2 to TRBJ2-6; tentatively, D is TRBD1 (5 bases). CDR1 and CDR2 from the germline V gene are SGHAT and FQNNGV. This CDR3 comprises 14 residues. The CDR3 bases are TGTGCCAGCAGTCCTATCTCTGGGGCCAGCGTCCCGGCATTC. This translates into CASSPISGASVPAF.

This chain uses TRBV20-1 with TRBJ2-1, with D perhaps being TRBD1 or TRBD2 (5 bases each). Between the trimmed V and J ends, which lost 6 bases and 3 bases, there was a span of 18 bases. Per germline, CDR1 DFQATT and CDR2 SNEGSKA (reference sequence). The length of the CDR3 is 15 residues. The CDR3 loop reads CSATLSGGFYNEQFF. CDR3 sequence (DNA): TGCAGTGCAACATTAAGTGGGGGTTTCTACAATGAGCAGTTCTTC.

In its sample, this clonotype was seen many times. The chain recombines TRBV20-1 with TRBJ1-5; 7 positions match TRBD1. V shed 6 bases and J 3 bases; nucleotides not matched to a gene: 5. Germline values: CDR1 DFQATT, CDR2 SNEGSKA (reference sequence). This CDR3 comprises 13 residues. The CDR3 protein is CSAGDSPNQPQHF. The CDR3 coding sequence is TGCAGTGCGGGGGACAGCCCCAATCAGCCCCAGCATTTT.

In this sample, this clonotype turned up a few times. CDR3 DNA: TGCAGCCCCCGTCGTTACGGGGGCAGGTTTCAGCCCCAGCATTTT. It encodes CSPRRYGGRFQPQHF. V usage is TRBV29-1 and J usage is TRBJ1-5; possible D gene TRBD1, 6 bases. This CDR3 has 15 residues. The germline CDR1 and CDR2 sequences are SQVTM and ANQGSEA. With 8 bases removed from V and 6 bases from J, the gap between germline ends came to 23 bases.

The chain employs TRBV20-1 and TRBJ2-1, with D unclear. The CDR3 contains 13 residues. V lost 0 bases and J 7 bases, leaving 10 bases between the germline ends. Germline V CDR1 and CDR2: DFQATT, SNEGSKA (reference sequence). In DNA form, the CDR3 reads TGCAGTGCTAGAGATCAACTTGGAAATGAGCAGTTCTTC. It translates to CSARDQLGNEQFF.

The chain is built from TRBV6-5 and TRBJ1-3; D is ambiguous. Deletions cut 6 bases from V and 0 bases from J, with 6 bases between. The CDR3 runs to 13 residues. CDR1 MNHEY and CDR2 SVGAGI come from the germline V gene. CDR3 sequence: CASRKGSGNTIYF. The CDR3 DNA reads as TGTGCCAGCAGGAAGGGCTCTGGAAACACCATATATTTT.

Regarding this clonotype: With a much larger clone just one base away, this may be a read error. The chain carries TRBV20-1 and TRBJ2-7; the match to TRBD1 covers 8 bases. Germline V gene lookup returns CDR1 DFQATT and CDR2 SNEGSKA (reference sequence). This CDR3 contains 15 residues. The CDR3 DNA follows: TGCACTGCCCGGAATTTCGGGACAGGAGACTACGAGCAGTACTTC. Amino acids: CTARNFGTGDYEQYF.

Comment on this clonotype: A much larger clone sits a single nucleotide away, making a read error possible. V and J are TRBV6-2 or TRBV6-3 and TRBJ1-5, with unresolved D. The germline CDR1 and CDR2 sequences are MNHEY and SVGEGT. This CDR3 spans 15 amino acids. In DNA, the CDR3 is TGTGCCAGCAGTTACTCCTCCAGGCGGAATCTGCCCCAGCATTTT. Its protein product is CASSYSSRRNLPQHF.

Note on this clonotype: The junction and the germline gene differ at one end; a read error may be behind it. The chain links TRBV7-7 to TRBJ2-5; tentatively, D is TRBD1 (5 bases). The CDR3 is made up of 14 amino acids. The V gene's germline CDR1 is SSHAT and CDR2 FNYEAQ (reference sequence). The CDR3 sequence is CASSLGQAQETHYF. The CDR3 DNA sequence: TGTGCTAGCAGCTTAGGACAAGCCCAAGAGACCCACTACTTC.

Details on this clonotype: No conserved phenylalanine or tryptophan is present at the end of the CDR3, so a read error is the likely explanation. The CDR3 sequence is CAGSSEIREQYS. As DNA, the CDR3 is TGTGCCGGCAGCAGCGAGATACGAGAGCAGTACTCC. V gene TRBV11-2 combines with J gene TRBJ2-7; D is unresolved. The CDR3 contains 12 residues. The germline gives CDR1 SGHAT, CDR2 FQNNGV.

A word on this clonotype: The junction departs from the called germline gene at one end, perhaps through a read error. This rearrangement joins TRBV20-1 to TRBJ2-7; 9 nucleotides agree with TRBD1. This CDR3 contains 14 residues. Germline CDR1 and CDR2: DFQATT and SNEGSKA (reference sequence). The chain's CDR3 is CSPDRGSTPYEQYF. In DNA form, the CDR3 reads TGCAGTCCTGACAGGGGGTCTACTCCTTACGAGCAGTACTTT.

This clonotype has a single count. The chain uses TRBV12-3 or TRBV12-4 and TRBJ2-1; weak D call: TRBD2 (5 bases). This CDR3 has 16 residues. The ends were cut back, 6 bases at V and 0 bases at J, with 15 bases in the middle. DNA for the CDR3: TGTGCCAGCAGCTCTAGCACACAAAGCTCCTACAATGAGCAGTTCTTC. This translates into CASSSSTQSSYNEQFF.

With respect to this clonotype: With a much larger clone just one base away, this may be a read error. V usage is TRBV20-1 and J usage is TRBJ2-1; weak D call: TRBD1 (5 bases). V lost 8 bases to trimming and J lost 7 bases, with 15 bases between them. Germline CDR1 DFQATT, CDR2 SNEGSKA (reference sequence). This CDR3 region has 12 residues. The CDR3 here is CSYRRNWNEQFF. CDR3 nucleotide sequence: TGCAGTTACAGGCGCAACTGGAATGAGCAGTTCTTC.